The TCR beta chain described here comes from a study of human T cells and chemical hapten exposure. For the study at large: Epicutaneous patch tests delivered 0.01% DPC to the upper back, with evaluation at 6 days. Mainly, slight library volume differences in the pool made TCR yields vary.

The CDR3 contains 13 residues. Trimming stripped 0 bases from V and 6 bases from J, with 6 bases between. Germline lookup yields CDR1 LNHNV and CDR2 YYDKDF (reference sequence). Per the original data handling: A per-sample median of about 100,000 TCRs was observed, with counts ranging from roughly 20,000 to 700,000. In TCRdb, the RACE reads were re-called with MiXCR into one record per CDR3 protein. What appears here as the V and J calls and clone size reflects TCRdb's work, not the paper's. The table includes approximately 350,000 distinct CDR3 sequences, about 6.3% detected once. The time point was: patch test 2, 6 weeks after DPC sensitization. Treatment in this sample: therapeutic diphenylcyclopropenone sensitization with weekly scalp DPC. This clonotype came up many times.

V and J are TRBV15 and TRBJ2-1, with a weak D call TRBD1 (5 bases). The sample was whole blood, taken in connection with sensitization to the hapten diphenylcyclopropenone (DPC). The receptor's source is a woman between 18 and 30 years old with alopecia areata. Some clones in this sample may be carry-over from other donors' samples. The CDR3 nucleotides are TGTGCCACCAGCAGAGATAGGGGCAATGAGCAGTTCTTC. It translates to CATSRDRGNEQFF.